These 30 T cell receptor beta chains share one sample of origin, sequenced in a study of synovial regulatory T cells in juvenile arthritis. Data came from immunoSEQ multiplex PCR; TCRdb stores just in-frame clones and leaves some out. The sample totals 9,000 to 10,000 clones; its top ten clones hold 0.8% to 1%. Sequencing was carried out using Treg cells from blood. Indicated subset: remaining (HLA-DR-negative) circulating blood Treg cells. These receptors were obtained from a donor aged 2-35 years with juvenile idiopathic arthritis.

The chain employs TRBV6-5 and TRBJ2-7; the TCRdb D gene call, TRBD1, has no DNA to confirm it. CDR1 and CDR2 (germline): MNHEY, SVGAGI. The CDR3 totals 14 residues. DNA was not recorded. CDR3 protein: CASSRSLGGYEQYF.

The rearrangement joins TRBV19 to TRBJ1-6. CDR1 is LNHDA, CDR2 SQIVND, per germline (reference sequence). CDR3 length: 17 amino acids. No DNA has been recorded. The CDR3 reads CASTKAEPGRYNSPLHF.

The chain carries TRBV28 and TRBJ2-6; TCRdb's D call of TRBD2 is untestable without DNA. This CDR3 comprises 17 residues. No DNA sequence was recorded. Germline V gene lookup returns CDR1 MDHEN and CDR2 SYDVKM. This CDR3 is CASSPSGRAFGANVLTF.

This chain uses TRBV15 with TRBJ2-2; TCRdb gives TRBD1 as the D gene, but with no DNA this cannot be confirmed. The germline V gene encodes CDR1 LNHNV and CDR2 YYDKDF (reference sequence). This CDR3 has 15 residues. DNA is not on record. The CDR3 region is CATKQRADRAGELFF.

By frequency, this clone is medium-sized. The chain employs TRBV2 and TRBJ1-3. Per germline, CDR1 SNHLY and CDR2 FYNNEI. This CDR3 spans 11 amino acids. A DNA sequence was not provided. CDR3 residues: CASRLYYTIYF.

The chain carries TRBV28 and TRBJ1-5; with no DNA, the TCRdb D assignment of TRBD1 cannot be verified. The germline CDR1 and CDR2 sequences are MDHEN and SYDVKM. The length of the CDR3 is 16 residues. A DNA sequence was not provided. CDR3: CASSFGTPYSNQPQHF.

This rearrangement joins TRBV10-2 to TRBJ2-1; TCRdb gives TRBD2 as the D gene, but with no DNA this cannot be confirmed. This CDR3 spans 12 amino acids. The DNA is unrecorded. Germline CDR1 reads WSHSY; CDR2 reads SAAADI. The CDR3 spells CASRGTRNEQFF.

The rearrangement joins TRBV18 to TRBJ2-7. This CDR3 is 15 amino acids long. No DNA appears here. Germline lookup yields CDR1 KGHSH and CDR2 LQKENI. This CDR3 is CASRLPAATSREQYF.

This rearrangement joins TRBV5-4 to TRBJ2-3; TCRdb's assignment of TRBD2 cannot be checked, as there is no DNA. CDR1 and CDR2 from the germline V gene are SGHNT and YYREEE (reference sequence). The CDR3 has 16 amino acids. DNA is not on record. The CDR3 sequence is CASSLGGGGWSDTQYF.

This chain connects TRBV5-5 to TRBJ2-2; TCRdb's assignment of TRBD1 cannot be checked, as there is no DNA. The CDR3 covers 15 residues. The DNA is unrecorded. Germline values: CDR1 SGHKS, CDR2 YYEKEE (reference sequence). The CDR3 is CASSYFRDRTGELFF. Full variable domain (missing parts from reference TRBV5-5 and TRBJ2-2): DAGVTQSPTHLIKTRGQQVTLRCSPISGHKSVSWYQQVLGQGPQFIFQYYEKEERGRGNFPDRFSARQFPNYSSELNVNALLLGDSALYLCASSYFRDRTGELFFGEGSRLTVL.

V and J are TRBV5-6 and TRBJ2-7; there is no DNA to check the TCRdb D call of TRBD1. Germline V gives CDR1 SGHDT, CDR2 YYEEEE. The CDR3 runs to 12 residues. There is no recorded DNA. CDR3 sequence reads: CASSPGTAKQYF.

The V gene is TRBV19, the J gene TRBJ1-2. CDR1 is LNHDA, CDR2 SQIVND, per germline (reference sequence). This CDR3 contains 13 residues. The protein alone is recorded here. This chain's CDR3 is CASRTSGNYGYTF.

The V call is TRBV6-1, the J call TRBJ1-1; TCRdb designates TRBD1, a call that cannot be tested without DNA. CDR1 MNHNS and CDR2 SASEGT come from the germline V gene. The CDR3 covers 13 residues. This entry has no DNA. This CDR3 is CASSNRGNTEAFF.

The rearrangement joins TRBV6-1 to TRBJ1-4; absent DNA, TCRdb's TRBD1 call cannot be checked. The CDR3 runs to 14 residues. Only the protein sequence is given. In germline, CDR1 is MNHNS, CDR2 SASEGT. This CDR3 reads CASNTGQGVEKLFF.

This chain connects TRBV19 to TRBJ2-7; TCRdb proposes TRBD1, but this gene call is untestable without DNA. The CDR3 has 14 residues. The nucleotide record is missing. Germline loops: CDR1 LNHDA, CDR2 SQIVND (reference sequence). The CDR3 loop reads CASTASRTTYEQYF.

The CDR3 loop reads CASSYNLGAEAFF. J is TRBJ1-1 and V is TRBV6-6. The CDR3 sequence is 13 residues long. The coding DNA is unavailable. Per the germline V gene, CDR1 is MNHNY and CDR2 is SVGAGI (reference sequence).

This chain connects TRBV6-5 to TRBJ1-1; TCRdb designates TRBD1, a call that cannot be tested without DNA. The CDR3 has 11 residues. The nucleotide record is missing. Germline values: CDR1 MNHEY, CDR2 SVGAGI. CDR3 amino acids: CASSQGTEAFF.

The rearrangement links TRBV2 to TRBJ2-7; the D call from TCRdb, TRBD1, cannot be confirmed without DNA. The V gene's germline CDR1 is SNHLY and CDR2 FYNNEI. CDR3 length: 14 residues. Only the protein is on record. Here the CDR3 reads CASSLRDRSYEQYF.

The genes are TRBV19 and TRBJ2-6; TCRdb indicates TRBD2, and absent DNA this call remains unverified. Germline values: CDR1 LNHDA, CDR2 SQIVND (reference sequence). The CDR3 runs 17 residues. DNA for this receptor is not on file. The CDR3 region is CASSIWGGKAGANVLTF.

The CDR3: CASSESLAVLLQYF. The rearrangement uses TRBV2 and TRBJ2-7; without DNA, the TCRdb call of TRBD2 cannot be checked. This CDR3 region has 14 residues. The coding DNA is unavailable. Per germline, CDR1 SNHLY and CDR2 FYNNEI.

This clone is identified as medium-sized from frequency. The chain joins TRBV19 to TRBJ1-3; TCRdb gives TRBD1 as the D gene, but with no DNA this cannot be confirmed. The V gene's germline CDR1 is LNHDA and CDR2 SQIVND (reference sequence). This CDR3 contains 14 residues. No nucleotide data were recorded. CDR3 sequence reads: CASRPGNSGNTIYF.

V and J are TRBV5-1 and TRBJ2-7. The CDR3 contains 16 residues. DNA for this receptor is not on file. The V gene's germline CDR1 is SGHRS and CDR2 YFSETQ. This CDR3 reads CASSPGVGLSSYEQYF.

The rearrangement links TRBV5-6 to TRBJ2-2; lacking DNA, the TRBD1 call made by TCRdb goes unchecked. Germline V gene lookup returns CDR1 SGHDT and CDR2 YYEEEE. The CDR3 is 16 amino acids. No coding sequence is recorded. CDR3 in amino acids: CASSLWRDRETGELFF.

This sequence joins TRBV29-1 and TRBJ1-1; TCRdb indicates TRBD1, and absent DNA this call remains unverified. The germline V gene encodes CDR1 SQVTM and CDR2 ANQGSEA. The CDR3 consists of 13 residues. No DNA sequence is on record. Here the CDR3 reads CSVETSTALEAFF. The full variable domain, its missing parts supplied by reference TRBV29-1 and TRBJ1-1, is SAVISQKPSRDICQRGTSLTIQCQVDSQVTMMFWYRQQPGQSLTLIATANQGSEATYESGFVIDKFPISRPNLTFSTLTVSNMSPEDSSIYLCSVETSTALEAFFGQGTRLTVV.

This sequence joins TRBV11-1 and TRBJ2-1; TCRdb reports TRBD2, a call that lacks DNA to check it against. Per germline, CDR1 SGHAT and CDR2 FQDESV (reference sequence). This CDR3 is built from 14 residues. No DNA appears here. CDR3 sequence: CASSLRASVDEQFF.

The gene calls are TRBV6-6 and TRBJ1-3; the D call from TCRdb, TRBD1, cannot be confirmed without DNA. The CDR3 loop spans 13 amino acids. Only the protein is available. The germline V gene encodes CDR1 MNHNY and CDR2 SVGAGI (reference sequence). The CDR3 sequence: CASKGASGNTIYF.

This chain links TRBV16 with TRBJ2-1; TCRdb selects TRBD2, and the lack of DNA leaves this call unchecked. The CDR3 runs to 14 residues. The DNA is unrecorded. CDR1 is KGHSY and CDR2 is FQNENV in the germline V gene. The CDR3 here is CASSKGRGYNEQFF.

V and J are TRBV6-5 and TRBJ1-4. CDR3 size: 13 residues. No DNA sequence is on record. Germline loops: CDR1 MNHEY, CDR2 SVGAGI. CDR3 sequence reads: CASSPRGNEKLFF.

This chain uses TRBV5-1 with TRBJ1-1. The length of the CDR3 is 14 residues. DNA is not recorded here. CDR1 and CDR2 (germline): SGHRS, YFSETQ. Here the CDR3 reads CASSWGGGNTEAFF. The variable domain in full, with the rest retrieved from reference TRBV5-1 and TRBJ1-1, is KAGVTQTPRYLIKTRGQQVTLSCSPISGHRSVSWYQQTPGQGLQFLFEYFSETQRNKGNFPGRFSGRQFSNSRSEMNVSTLELGDSALYLCASSWGGGNTEAFFGQGTRLTVV.

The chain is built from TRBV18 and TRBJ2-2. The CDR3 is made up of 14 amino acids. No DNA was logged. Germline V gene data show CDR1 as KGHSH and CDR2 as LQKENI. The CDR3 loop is CASSPLSAPGELFF.